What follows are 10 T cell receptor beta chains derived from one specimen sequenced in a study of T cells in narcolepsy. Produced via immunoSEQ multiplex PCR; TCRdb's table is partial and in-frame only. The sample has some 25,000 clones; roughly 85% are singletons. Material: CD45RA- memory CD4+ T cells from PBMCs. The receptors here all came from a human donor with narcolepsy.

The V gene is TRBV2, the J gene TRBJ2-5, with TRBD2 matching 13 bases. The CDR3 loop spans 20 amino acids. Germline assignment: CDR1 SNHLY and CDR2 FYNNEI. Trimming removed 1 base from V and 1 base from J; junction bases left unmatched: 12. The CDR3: CASSEGGLAGWGGSQETQYF. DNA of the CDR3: TGTGCCAGCAGTGAAGGGGGACTAGCGGGGTGGGGGGGGTCCCAAGAGACCCAGTACTTC. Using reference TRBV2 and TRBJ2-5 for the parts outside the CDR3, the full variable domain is EPEVTQTPSHQVTQMGQEVILRCVPISNHLYFYWYRQILGQKVEFLVSFYNNEISEKSEIFDDQFSVERPDGSNFTLKIRSTKLEDSAMYFCASSEGGLAGWGGSQETQYFGPGTRLLVL.

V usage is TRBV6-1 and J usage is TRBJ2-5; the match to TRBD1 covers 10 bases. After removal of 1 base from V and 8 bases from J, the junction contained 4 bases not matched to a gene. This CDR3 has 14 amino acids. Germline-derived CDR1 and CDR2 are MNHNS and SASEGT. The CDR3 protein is CASSEEGTGETQYF. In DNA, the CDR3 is TGTGCCAGCAGTGAAGAGGGGACAGGGGAAACCCAGTACTTC.

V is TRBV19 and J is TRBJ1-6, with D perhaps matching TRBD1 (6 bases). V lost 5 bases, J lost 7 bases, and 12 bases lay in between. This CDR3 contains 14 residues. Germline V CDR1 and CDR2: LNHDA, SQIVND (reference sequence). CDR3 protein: CASSSQGVNSPLHF. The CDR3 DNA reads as TGTGCCAGTAGTTCACAGGGAGTGAATTCACCCCTCCACTTT.

The CDR3 DNA reads as TGTGCCAGCAGCTTAGACGGCAGGCCCCAAGAGACCCAGTACTTC. Translated, it gives CASSLDGRPQETQYF. The V gene is TRBV7-3, the J gene TRBJ2-5; no clear D gene. The CDR3 is 15 residues long. From germline, CDR1 is SGHTA and CDR2 FQGTGA. The V and J ends lost 2 bases and 1 base respectively, with 11 bases between them.

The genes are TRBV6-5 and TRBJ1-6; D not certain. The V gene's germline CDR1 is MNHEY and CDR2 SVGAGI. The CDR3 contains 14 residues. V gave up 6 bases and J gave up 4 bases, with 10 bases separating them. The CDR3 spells CASRPAAYNSPLHF. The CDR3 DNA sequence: TGTGCCAGCAGACCGGCGGCTTATAATTCACCCCTCCACTTT.

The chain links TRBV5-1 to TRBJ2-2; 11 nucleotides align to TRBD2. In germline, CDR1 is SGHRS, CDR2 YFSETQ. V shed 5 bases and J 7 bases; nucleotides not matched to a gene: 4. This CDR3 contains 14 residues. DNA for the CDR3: TGCGCCAGCAGACTAGCGGGAGTGGGCGGGGAGCTGTTTTTT. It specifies CASRLAGVGGELFF.

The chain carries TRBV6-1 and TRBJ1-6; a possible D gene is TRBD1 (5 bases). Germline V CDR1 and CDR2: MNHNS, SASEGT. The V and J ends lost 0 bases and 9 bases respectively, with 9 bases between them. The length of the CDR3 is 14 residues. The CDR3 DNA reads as TGTGCCAGCAGTGAAGCCGGGGGGGGTTCACCCCTCCACTTT. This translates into CASSEAGGGSPLHF.

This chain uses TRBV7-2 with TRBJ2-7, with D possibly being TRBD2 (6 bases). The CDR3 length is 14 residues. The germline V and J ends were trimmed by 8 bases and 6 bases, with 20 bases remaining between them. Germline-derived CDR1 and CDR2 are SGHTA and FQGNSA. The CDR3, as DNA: TGTGCCAGCGCCACCCAGGGAGGTACGGTCGAGCAGTACTTC. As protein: CASATQGGTVEQYF.

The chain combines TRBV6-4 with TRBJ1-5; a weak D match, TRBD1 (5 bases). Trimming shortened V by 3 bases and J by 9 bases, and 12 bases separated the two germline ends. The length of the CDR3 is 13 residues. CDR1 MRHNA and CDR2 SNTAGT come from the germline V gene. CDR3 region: CASSELSGGPQHF. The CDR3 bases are TGTGCCAGCAGTGAGCTGTCCGGGGGGCCCCAGCATTTT.

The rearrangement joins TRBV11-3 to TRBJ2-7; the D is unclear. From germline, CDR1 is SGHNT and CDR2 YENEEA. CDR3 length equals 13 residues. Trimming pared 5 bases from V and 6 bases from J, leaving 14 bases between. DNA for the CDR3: TGTGCCAGCAGCCCCAGTGTGTCGGGCGAGCAGTACTTC. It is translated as CASSPSVSGEQYF. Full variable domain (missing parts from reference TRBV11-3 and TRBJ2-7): EAGVVQSPRYKIIEKKQPVAFWCNPISGHNTLYWYLQNLGQGPELLIRYENEEAVDDSQLPKDRFSAERLKGVDSTLKIQPAELGDSAVYLCASSPSVSGEQYFGPGTRLTVT.